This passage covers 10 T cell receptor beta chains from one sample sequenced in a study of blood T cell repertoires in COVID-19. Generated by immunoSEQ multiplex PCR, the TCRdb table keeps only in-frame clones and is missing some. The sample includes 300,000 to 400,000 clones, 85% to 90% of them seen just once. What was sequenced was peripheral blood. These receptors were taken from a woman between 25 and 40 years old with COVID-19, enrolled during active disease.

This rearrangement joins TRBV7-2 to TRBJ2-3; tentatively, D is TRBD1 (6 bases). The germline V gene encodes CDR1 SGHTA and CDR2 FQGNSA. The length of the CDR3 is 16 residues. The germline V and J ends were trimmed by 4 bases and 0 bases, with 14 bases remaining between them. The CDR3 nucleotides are TGTGCCAGCAGCTATGGAGGACAGAGAAGCACAGATACGCAGTATTTT. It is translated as CASSYGGQRSTDTQYF.

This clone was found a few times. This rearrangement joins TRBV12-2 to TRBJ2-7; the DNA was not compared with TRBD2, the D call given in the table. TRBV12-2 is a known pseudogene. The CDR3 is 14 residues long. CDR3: CASRLAATSYEQYF. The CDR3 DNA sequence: TGTGCAAGTCGCTTAGCGGCGACTAGTTACGAGCAGTACTTC.

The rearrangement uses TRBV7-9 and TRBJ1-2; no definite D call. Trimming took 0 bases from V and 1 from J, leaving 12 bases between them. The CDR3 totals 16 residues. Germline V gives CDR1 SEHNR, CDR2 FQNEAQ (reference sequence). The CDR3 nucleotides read TGTGCCAGCAGCTTAGCCGGCGGCTACCTTAACTATGGCTACACCTTC. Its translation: CASSLAGGYLNYGYTF.

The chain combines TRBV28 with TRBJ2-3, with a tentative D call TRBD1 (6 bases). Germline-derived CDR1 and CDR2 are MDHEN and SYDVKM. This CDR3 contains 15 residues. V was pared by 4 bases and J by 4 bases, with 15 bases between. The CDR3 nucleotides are TGTGCCAGCAGTTCAGGCCACAGGGTTCCAGATACGCAGTATTTT. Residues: CASSSGHRVPDTQYF.

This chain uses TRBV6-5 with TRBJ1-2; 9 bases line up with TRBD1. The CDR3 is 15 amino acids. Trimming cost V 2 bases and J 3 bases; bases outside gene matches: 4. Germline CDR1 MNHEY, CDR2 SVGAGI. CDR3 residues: CASSYEQGADYGYTF. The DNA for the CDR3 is TGTGCCAGCAGTTACGAACAGGGGGCCGACTATGGCTACACCTTC.

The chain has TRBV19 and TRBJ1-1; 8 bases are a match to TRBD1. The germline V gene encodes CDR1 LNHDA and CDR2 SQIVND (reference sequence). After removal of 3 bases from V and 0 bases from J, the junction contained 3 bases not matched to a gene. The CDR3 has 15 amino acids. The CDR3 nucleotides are TGTGCCAGTAGTATGGGGGACAGGTTGAACACTGAAGCTTTCTTT. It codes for CASSMGDRLNTEAFF.

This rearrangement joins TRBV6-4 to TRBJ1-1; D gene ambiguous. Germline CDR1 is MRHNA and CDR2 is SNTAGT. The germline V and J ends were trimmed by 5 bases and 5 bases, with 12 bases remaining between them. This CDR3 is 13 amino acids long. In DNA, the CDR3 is TGTGCCAGCAGTCGACGGGAGAGGACTGAAGCTTTCTTT. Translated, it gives CASSRRERTEAFF.

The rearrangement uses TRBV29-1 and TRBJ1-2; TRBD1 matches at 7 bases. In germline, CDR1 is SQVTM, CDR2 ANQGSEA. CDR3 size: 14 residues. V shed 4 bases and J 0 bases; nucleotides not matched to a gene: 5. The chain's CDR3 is CSVGKGAPNYGYTF. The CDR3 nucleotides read TGCAGCGTTGGAAAGGGGGCCCCTAACTATGGCTACACCTTC.

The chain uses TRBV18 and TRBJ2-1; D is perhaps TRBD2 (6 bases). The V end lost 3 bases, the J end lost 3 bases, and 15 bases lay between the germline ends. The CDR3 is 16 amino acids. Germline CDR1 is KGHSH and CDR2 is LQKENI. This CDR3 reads CASSPPGLQVYNEQFF. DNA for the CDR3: TGTGCCAGCTCACCCCCGGGACTGCAGGTCTACAATGAGCAGTTCTTC.

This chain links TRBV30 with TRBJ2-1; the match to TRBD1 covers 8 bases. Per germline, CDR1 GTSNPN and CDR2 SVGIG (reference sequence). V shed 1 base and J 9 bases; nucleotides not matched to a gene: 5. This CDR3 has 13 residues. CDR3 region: CAWSAGTGGEQFF. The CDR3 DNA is TGTGCCTGGAGTGCCGGGACAGGTGGTGAGCAGTTCTTC. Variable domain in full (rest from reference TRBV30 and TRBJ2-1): SQTIHQWPATLVQPVGSPLSLECTVEGTSNPNLYWYRQAAGRGLQLLFYSVGIGQISSEVPQNLSASRPQDRQFILSSKKLLLSDSGFYLCAWSAGTGGEQFFGPGTRLTVL.